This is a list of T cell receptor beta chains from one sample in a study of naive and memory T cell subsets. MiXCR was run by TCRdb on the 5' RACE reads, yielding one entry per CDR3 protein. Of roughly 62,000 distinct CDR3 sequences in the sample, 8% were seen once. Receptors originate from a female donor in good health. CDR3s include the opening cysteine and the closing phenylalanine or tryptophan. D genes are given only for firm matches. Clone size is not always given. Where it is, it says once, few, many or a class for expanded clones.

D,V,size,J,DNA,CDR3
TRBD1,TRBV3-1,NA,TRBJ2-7,TGTGCCAGCAGCCAAGAACAGGGGGCGTCCTACGAGCAGTACTTC,CASSQEQGASYEQYF
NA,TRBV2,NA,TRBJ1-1,TGTGCCAGCAGTGAGATAGGGACATTCAATTGGGGCACTGAAGCTTTCTTT,CASSEIGTFNWGTEAFF
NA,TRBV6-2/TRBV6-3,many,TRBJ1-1,TGTGCCAGCAGTTCCAGGGTCAGGAGCACTGAAGCTTTCTTT,CASSSRVRSTEAFF
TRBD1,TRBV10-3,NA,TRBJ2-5,TGTGCCATCAGACGACAGGGCAGAGAAGAGACCCAGTACTTC,CAIRRQGREETQYF
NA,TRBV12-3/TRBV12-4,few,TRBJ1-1,TGTGCCAGCTCCGGGGGAGGTCGCACTGAAGCTTTCTTT,CASSGGGRTEAFF
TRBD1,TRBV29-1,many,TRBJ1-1,TGCAGCGTTGGGACAGGAAACACTGAAGCTTTCTTT,CSVGTGNTEAFF
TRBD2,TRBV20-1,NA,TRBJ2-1,TGCAGTGCTAGAGATTGGGTCAAGCGGGGGGCCATCCCTAATGAGCAGTTCTTC,CSARDWVKRGAIPNEQFF
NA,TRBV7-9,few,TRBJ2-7,TGTGCCAGCAGCAACCCTCCGGGACTTATGACCTACGAGCAGTACTTC,CASSNPPGLMTYEQYF
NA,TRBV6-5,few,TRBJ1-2,TGTGCCAGCAGTTACGGTGACAGCTACTATGGCTACACCTTC,CASSYGDSYYGYTF
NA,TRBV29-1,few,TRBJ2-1,TGCAGCGTTGAAGCACTGACTGAGCAGTTCTTC,CSVEALTEQFF
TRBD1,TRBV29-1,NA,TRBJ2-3,TGCAGCGTTAGCGGGACAGGGTACACAGATACGCAGTATTTT,CSVSGTGYTDTQYF
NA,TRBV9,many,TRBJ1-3,TGTGCCAGCAGCCCGCATTCGGGGGATAGCTCTGGAAACACCATATATTTT,CASSPHSGDSSGNTIYF
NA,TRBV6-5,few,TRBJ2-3,TGTGCCAGCAGACGAAAGGCAGTCATGGGCACAGATACGCAGTATTTT,CASRRKAVMGTDTQYF
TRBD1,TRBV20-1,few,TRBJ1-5,TGCAGTGCTAGTAAGGGACAGGGTCAGCCCCAGCATTTT,CSASKGQGQPQHF
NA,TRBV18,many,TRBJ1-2,TGTGCCAGCTCACCACCGGGGGACTCCGGACTCTACACCTTC,CASSPPGDSGLYTF
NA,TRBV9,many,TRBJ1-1,TGTGCCAGCAGCGTAGAACCTGACACTGAAGCTTTCTTT,CASSVEPDTEAFF
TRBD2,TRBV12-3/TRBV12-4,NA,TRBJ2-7,TGTGCCAGCAGTTCTAGCGGGAGGACCCTCCGTTACGAGCAGTACTTC,CASSSSGRTLRYEQYF
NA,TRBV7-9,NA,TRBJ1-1,TGTGCCAGCAGCACACAGGGGAACACTGAAGCTTTCTTT,CASSTQGNTEAFF